Below, 28 T cell receptor beta chains from the same sample are listed, as sequenced in a study of CD8+ T cells in alopecia areata. As the sequencing template, cDNA was produced by extracting RNA and reverse transcribing it. Sequenced by immunoSEQ multiplex PCR; TCRdb stores in-frame clones only, minus some. The table lists 95,000 to 100,000 clones, roughly 56% of them singletons. Regarding treatment: oral pan-JAK inhibitor, 5-10 mg twice daily. The source was CD8+ T cells sorted from blood, collected at approximately week 60, from a patient treated with tofacitinib. The source is a human donor with alopecia areata.

This clone was counted a few times. The chain uses TRBV29-1 and TRBJ2-7; the D gene is possibly TRBD2 (5 bases). This CDR3 region has 12 residues. CDR1 is SQVTM and CDR2 is ANQGSEA in the germline V gene. The CDR3: CTHQPRVYEQYF. In DNA form, the CDR3 reads TGCACCCATCAACCGAGGGTCTACGAGCAGTACTTC.

This clone was picked up a small number of times. The chain couples TRBV9 to TRBJ2-3; D is undetermined. Germline values: CDR1 SGDLS, CDR2 YYNGEE. V was trimmed by 4 bases and J by 2 bases, leaving 17 bases between them. This CDR3 has 16 amino acids. The CDR3 bases are TGTGCCAGCAGCTCAGGCAGCATCCAGTTCACAGATACGCAGTATTTT. Its protein is CASSSGSIQFTDTQYF.

The V gene is TRBV27, the J gene TRBJ2-5, with D possibly matching TRBD1 (6 bases). The CDR3 has 14 amino acids. Between the trimmed V and J ends, which lost 5 bases and 0 bases, there was a span of 10 bases. Germline loops: CDR1 MNHEY, CDR2 SMNVEV (reference sequence). CDR3 region: CASSINRDQETQYF. CDR3 sequence (DNA): TGTGCCAGCAGTATCAACAGGGACCAAGAGACCCAGTACTTC.

The chain couples TRBV6-5 to TRBJ2-7, with D maybe TRBD1 (5 bases). Germline V CDR1 and CDR2: MNHEY, SVGAGI. Trimming removed 5 bases from V and 6 bases from J, with 11 bases in between. The CDR3 covers 12 residues. CDR3 DNA sequence: TGTGCCAGCAGTGACGACAGTAGCGAGCAGTACTTC. This encodes CASSDDSSEQYF.

V is TRBV2 and J is TRBJ2-7; D may be TRBD1 or TRBD2 (7 bases each). This CDR3 is 12 amino acids long. Germline values: CDR1 SNHLY, CDR2 FYNNEI. V dropped 10 bases and J dropped 4 bases, with 14 bases sitting between them. CDR3 loop: CATGGADYEQYF. In nucleotides, the CDR3 is TGTGCCACAGGGGGGGCCGATTACGAGCAGTACTTC.

CDR3 sequence (DNA): TGTGCCAGCAGCACAGGACAGGTCGGACCCTACGAGCAGTACTTC. Protein: CASSTGQVGPYEQYF. The V call is TRBV4-2, the J call TRBJ2-7; 7 nucleotides align to TRBD1. Germline V CDR1 and CDR2: LGHNA, YNFKEQ. CDR3 length: 15 residues. The trim removed 5 bases at V and 2 bases at J, leaving 9 bases unmatched.

The chain is built from TRBV9 and TRBJ2-4; D perhaps matches TRBD2 (5 bases). Trimming removed 0 bases from V and 9 bases from J, with 13 bases in between. CDR1 SGDLS and CDR2 YYNGEE come from the germline V gene. This CDR3 has 14 residues. The CDR3 DNA is TGTGCCAGCAGCGTAGCTTTCGAGGGCAGCATTCAGTACTTC. This sequence encodes CASSVAFEGSIQYF.

The genes are TRBV5-1 and TRBJ1-1; D gene uncertain. CDR3 length: 13 amino acids. Per germline, CDR1 SGHRS and CDR2 YFSETQ. The germline V and J ends were trimmed by 0 bases and 4 bases, with 7 bases remaining between them. As DNA, the CDR3 is TGCGCCAGCAGCTTGGCACTGGCCACTGAAGCTTTCTTT. Protein: CASSLALATEAFF.

The chain is built from TRBV13 and TRBJ2-2, with 9 bases matching TRBD1. Trimming took 5 bases from V and 5 from J; bases not matched to a gene: 9. CDR3 size: 16 residues. Germline values: CDR1 PRHDT, CDR2 FYEKMQ (reference sequence). The chain's CDR3 is CASSTRTGVHTGELFF. DNA for the CDR3: TGTGCCAGCAGCACCCGGACAGGGGTACATACCGGGGAGCTGTTTTTT. Combining the CDR3 with reference TRBV13 and TRBJ2-2 gives the whole variable domain AAGVIQSPRHLIKEKRETATLKCYPIPRHDTVYWYQQGPGQDPQFLISFYEKMQSDKGSIPDRFSAQQFSDYHSELNMSSLELGDSALYFCASSTRTGVHTGELFFGEGSRLTVL.

This chain uses TRBV19 with TRBJ2-7; either TRBD1 or TRBD2 may supply D (5 bases each). The CDR3 loop spans 15 amino acids. The V end was cut by 1 base, the J end by 6 bases, with 16 bases between. Germline values: CDR1 LNHDA, CDR2 SQIVND (reference sequence). The CDR3 reads CASSIVLAGRLEQYF. The CDR3 DNA is TGTGCCAGTAGTATAGTCTTGGCAGGGAGACTCGAGCAGTACTTC.

This clone was detected once. The V and J genes are TRBV11-2 and TRBJ2-3, with 7 bases identical to TRBD2. V was clipped by 5 bases and J by 8 bases; unmatched bases: 19. Germline CDR1 SGHAT, CDR2 FQNNGV. This CDR3 contains 17 residues. The CDR3 spells CASSPPTSSAERGTQYF. The DNA for the CDR3 is TGTGCCAGCAGCCCCCCCACATCTAGCGCCGAGCGGGGTACGCAGTATTTT.

This sequence joins TRBV5-4 and TRBJ2-7; no reliable D call. Trimming took 0 bases from V and 2 from J, leaving 9 bases between them. The CDR3 spans 14 residues. The germline V gene has CDR1 SGHNT and CDR2 YYREEE (reference sequence). CDR3 protein: CASSLVSRAYEQYF. The CDR3 bases are TGTGCCAGCAGCTTGGTTAGCCGAGCCTACGAGCAGTACTTC.

V gene TRBV25-1 combines with J gene TRBJ2-5, with D tentatively TRBD1 or TRBD2 (6 bases each). Germline V gene data show CDR1 as MGHDK and CDR2 as SYGVNS. This CDR3 has 15 residues. Trimming removed 2 bases from V and 4 bases from J, with 14 bases in between. CDR3 sequence reads: CASSEVSRGGETQYF. The CDR3 DNA reads as TGTGCCAGCAGTGAAGTTAGCAGGGGAGGAGAGACCCAGTACTTC.

The rearrangement links TRBV27 to TRBJ1-5; weak D call: TRBD1 (6 bases). Between the trimmed V and J ends, which lost 4 bases and 2 bases, there was a span of 21 bases. The CDR3 consists of 18 residues. From germline, CDR1 is MNHEY and CDR2 SMNVEV (reference sequence). The CDR3, as DNA: TGTGCCAGCAGTTCCCAATCGCAGGGGTCCTCCGGCAATCAGCCCCAGCATTTT. Translated: CASSSQSQGSSGNQPQHF.

The chain joins TRBV25-1 to TRBJ1-3, with D unclear. This CDR3 spans 12 amino acids. Germline loops: CDR1 MGHDK, CDR2 SYGVNS. V lost 6 bases, J lost 2 bases, and 5 bases lay in between. The CDR3 DNA sequence: TGTGCCAGCAGGGGCGCTGGAAACACCATATATTTT. Translated: CASRGAGNTIYF.

This clone is a singleton in its sample. The J gene is TRBJ2-1, the V gene TRBV6-5; no clear D. Trimming cost V 0 bases and J 3 bases, with 3 bases left between them. CDR3 length equals 13 residues. CDR1 and CDR2 from the germline V gene are MNHEY and SVGAGI. This chain's CDR3 is CASSYSNYNEQFF. In nucleotides, the CDR3 is TGTGCCAGCAGTTACTCGAACTACAATGAGCAGTTCTTC.

The chain recombines TRBV25-1 with TRBJ2-6; D gene uncertain. V dropped 10 bases and J dropped 1 base, with 11 bases sitting between them. CDR3 size: 14 residues. Germline V lookup: CDR1 MGHDK, CDR2 SYGVNS. CDR3 coding DNA: TGTGCCACCGAATGGGCTTCTGGGGCCAACGTCCTGACTTTC. Protein product: CATEWASGANVLTF.

This chain connects TRBV5-1 to TRBJ2-3; 8 nucleotides align to TRBD1. Germline-derived CDR1 and CDR2 are SGHRS and YFSETQ. Germline trimming cut 4 bases from V and 1 base from J; bases unmatched to any gene: 5. The CDR3 consists of 15 residues. Written as DNA, the CDR3 is TGCGCCAGCAGCACCAGGGGGCAGGGCACAGATACGCAGTATTTT. Protein sequence: CASSTRGQGTDTQYF. The whole variable domain, filled in from reference TRBV5-1 and TRBJ2-3, reads KAGVTQTPRYLIKTRGQQVTLSCSPISGHRSVSWYQQTPGQGLQFLFEYFSETQRNKGNFPGRFSGRQFSNSRSEMNVSTLELGDSALYLCASSTRGQGTDTQYFGPGTRLTVL.

The chain combines TRBV15 with TRBJ2-3, with 9 bases identical to TRBD2. Germline assignment: CDR1 LNHNV and CDR2 YYDKDF (reference sequence). CDR3 length equals 16 residues. J lost 1 base, V lost 0 bases, and 2 bases had no gene match. The CDR3 loop is CATSRELAGGTDTQYF. The CDR3 DNA follows: TGTGCCACCAGCAGAGAATTAGCGGGGGGCACAGATACGCAGTATTTT.

The gene calls are TRBV27 and TRBJ1-2; D possibly corresponds to TRBD1 (5 bases). V was clipped by 2 bases and J by 8 bases, with 12 bases between them. The CDR3 has 13 amino acids. Germline assignment: CDR1 MNHEY and CDR2 SMNVEV (reference sequence). The DNA of the CDR3 is TGTGCCAGCAGTTTAACGCCTGAGGGGGGCTACACCTTC. It translates to CASSLTPEGGYTF.

The rearrangement joins TRBV19 to TRBJ1-5; no clear D gene. Trimming took off 7 bases at V and 0 bases at J, with 16 bases between the two ends. The CDR3 totals 16 residues. From germline, CDR1 is LNHDA and CDR2 SQIVND (reference sequence). The CDR3 here is CASIRSYSHSNQPQHF. In DNA, the CDR3 is TGTGCCAGTATTCGTTCGTACAGCCATAGCAATCAGCCCCAGCATTTT.

This clone was observed a few times. The CDR3 DNA reads as TGCAGCGTTGAAATCGGGGCTTACGAGCAGTACTTC. Its translation: CSVEIGAYEQYF. V usage is TRBV29-1 and J usage is TRBJ2-7, with D perhaps assigned TRBD1 or TRBD2 (5 bases each). Deletions cut 2 bases from V and 4 bases from J, with 9 bases between. Germline CDR1 and CDR2: SQVTM and ANQGSEA. This CDR3 spans 12 amino acids.

This clone has a handful of counts. The rearrangement links TRBV27 to TRBJ2-7; D perhaps matches TRBD1 (6 bases). The germline gives CDR1 MNHEY, CDR2 SMNVEV (reference sequence). Trimming removed 8 bases from V and 6 bases from J, with 17 bases in between. There are 13 residues in the CDR3. CDR3 sequence: CASSTPTGIEQYF. Written as DNA, the CDR3 is TGTGCCAGCTCTACTCCGACAGGTATCGAGCAGTACTTC.

In this sample, this clone turned up a few times. The chain is built from TRBV27 and TRBJ2-5; TRBD2 might be the D (6 bases). CDR3 length: 13 amino acids. Germline V gene lookup returns CDR1 MNHEY and CDR2 SMNVEV (reference sequence). V was pared by 8 bases and J by 5 bases, with 15 bases between. The CDR3 DNA reads as TGTGCCAGCCGCCCCGGGACTGCGGAGACCCAGTACTTC. It codes for CASRPGTAETQYF.

This clone was seen a few times. The rearrangement links TRBV27 to TRBJ2-1; D gene unclear. Germline CDR1 is MNHEY and CDR2 is SMNVEV (reference sequence). Trimming cost V 5 bases and J 6 bases, with 11 bases left between them. This CDR3 comprises 13 residues. CDR3 sequence (DNA): TGTGCCAGCAGTGTTGCGTACCGCAATGAGCAGTTCTTC. Translating gives CASSVAYRNEQFF.

This rearrangement joins TRBV7-8 to TRBJ2-1; D unresolved. The CDR3 runs 15 residues. Trimming cost V 3 bases and J 0 bases, with 9 bases left between them. Germline V gene data show CDR1 as SGHVS and CDR2 as FQNEAQ. This chain's CDR3 is CASSFLQSSYNEQFF. The CDR3 nucleotides read TGTGCCAGCAGCTTTCTACAGAGCTCCTACAATGAGCAGTTCTTC.

This clone was detected only once. The chain carries TRBV4-1 and TRBJ2-7; possible D gene TRBD2, 6 bases. V lost 6 bases, J lost 3 bases, and 12 bases lay in between. Germline-derived CDR1 and CDR2 are MGHRA and YSYEKL. The CDR3 has 13 residues. The CDR3 sequence: CASSGAGRYEQYF. The CDR3 DNA reads TGCGCCAGCAGTGGGGCGGGACGCTACGAGCAGTACTTC.

The chain employs TRBV6-5 and TRBJ2-7; 7 bases agree with TRBD1. This CDR3 spans 14 amino acids. V gave up 5 bases and J gave up 1 base; unmatched junction bases: 5. The germline CDR1 and CDR2 sequences are MNHEY and SVGAGI. The CDR3 DNA follows: TGTGCCAGCAGTCCCGACAGGGATTCCTACGAGCAGTACTTC. This gives the protein CASSPDRDSYEQYF.